These 14 T cell receptor beta chains were all obtained from the same sample, sequenced in a study of radiotherapy plus CTLA-4 blockade in lung cancer. Measured with immunoSEQ multiplex PCR; TCRdb has only the in-frame clones, and not every one. This table holds roughly 100,000 clones, more than 75% found once. Sequencing used peripheral blood, obtained from a patient treated with radiotherapy plus ipilimumab. The receptors come from a human donor with non-small cell lung cancer that progressed on radiotherapy plus ipilimumab. Some clones in this sample may be carry-over from other donors' samples.

The chain links TRBV6-5 to TRBJ2-7; 11 positions agree with TRBD1. With V trimmed by 5 bases and J by 4 bases, 4 bases remained unmatched. CDR1 is MNHEY, CDR2 SVGAGI, per germline. The CDR3 runs 14 residues. CDR3 sequence (DNA): TGTGCCAGCAGTACCGGACAGGGGGCGTACGAGCAGTACTTC. It codes for CASSTGQGAYEQYF.

CDR3 DNA: TGTGCCAGCAGCGCAATTACCGGGACAGGGTTTTTCTATGGCTACACCTTC. This codes for CASSAITGTGFFYGYTF. The chain carries TRBV7-2 and TRBJ1-2, with TRBD1 matching over 9 bases. The V segment lost 5 bases and the J segment 4 bases; nucleotides outside the gene matches: 14. The germline gives CDR1 SGHTA, CDR2 FQGNSA. The CDR3 is made up of 17 amino acids. Using reference TRBV7-2 and TRBJ1-2 for the parts outside the CDR3, the full variable domain is GAGVSQSPSNKVTEKGKDVELRCDPISGHTALYWYRQSLGQGLEFLIYFQGNSAPDKSGLPSDRFSAERTGGSVSTLTIQRTQQEDSAVYLCASSAITGTGFFYGYTFGSGTRLTVV.

The chain is built from TRBV27 and TRBJ1-3, with D possibly TRBD1 on 5 matching bases. The CDR3 contains 14 residues. V lost 8 bases and J 0 bases, leaving 11 bases between the germline ends. CDR1 is MNHEY and CDR2 is SMNVEV in the germline V gene (reference sequence). In nucleotides, the CDR3 is TGTGCCAGCCGGAAGGGGAGCTCTGGAAACACCATATATTTT. It is translated as CASRKGSSGNTIYF.

The chain is built from TRBV4-1 and TRBJ2-6; possibly TRBD1 for D (6 bases). Between the trimmed V and J ends, which lost 1 base and 1 base, there was a span of 23 bases. The CDR3 runs 21 residues. CDR1 is MGHRA and CDR2 is YSYEKL in the germline V gene. The chain's CDR3 is CASSQAAGAGVVSSGANVLTF. The CDR3 DNA is TGCGCCAGCAGCCAAGCTGCAGGAGCAGGGGTTGTCTCGTCTGGGGCCAACGTCCTGACTTTC.

V and J are TRBV2 and TRBJ1-2, with 8 bases identical to TRBD1. The V and J ends lost 1 base and 5 bases, in that order; junction bases with no gene match: 9. The CDR3 contains 16 residues. CDR1 and CDR2 (germline): SNHLY, FYNNEI. The CDR3 loop is CASSEDRGSWRYGYTF. The CDR3 region has the DNA TGTGCCAGCAGTGAAGACAGGGGGAGTTGGCGGTATGGCTACACCTTC.

J is TRBJ2-1 and V is TRBV7-2, with TRBD1 matching over 10 bases. With V trimmed by 1 base and J by 6 bases, 3 bases remained unmatched. Germline V gene data show CDR1 as SGHTA and CDR2 as FQGNSA. The CDR3 length is 15 residues. The CDR3 DNA reads as TGTGCCAGCAGCTTAGGACAGGGGGCCCTCAATGAGCAGTTCTTC. This gives the protein CASSLGQGALNEQFF.

The chain couples TRBV7-9 to TRBJ1-1; 7 bases match TRBD1. The CDR3 contains 14 residues. J was trimmed by 2 bases and V by 1 base; bases with no gene match: 1. CDR1 SEHNR and CDR2 FQNEAQ come from the germline V gene (reference sequence). The CDR3 protein is CASSLGTGNTEAFF. The CDR3, as DNA: TGTGCCAGCAGCTTAGGGACAGGTAACACTGAAGCTTTCTTT.

This rearrangement joins TRBV10-3 to TRBJ1-1, with a tentative D call TRBD1 (5 bases). V was pared by 6 bases and J by 6 bases, with 23 bases between. The CDR3 is made up of 16 amino acids. The germline gives CDR1 ENHRY, CDR2 SYGVKD. This chain's CDR3 is CAIRGLSGTPGAEAFF. The CDR3 coding sequence is TGTGCCATCAGGGGTTTATCGGGGACTCCAGGCGCTGAAGCTTTCTTT.

This clone was recorded once. The rearrangement links TRBV30 to TRBJ2-3; D perhaps matches TRBD2 (5 bases). Germline V gene lookup returns CDR1 GTSNPN and CDR2 SVGIG (reference sequence). The CDR3 consists of 14 residues. The germline V and J ends were trimmed by 1 base and 1 base, with 9 bases remaining between them. CDR3 sequence: CAWSDGVGTDTQYF. The CDR3, as DNA: TGTGCCTGGAGTGACGGGGTTGGCACAGATACGCAGTATTTT.

This chain connects TRBV7-2 to TRBJ2-1, with D tentatively TRBD1 (6 bases). The CDR3 runs 15 residues. From germline, CDR1 is SGHTA and CDR2 FQGNSA. V was pared by 1 base and J by 6 bases, with 13 bases between. The CDR3 DNA follows: TGTGCCAGCAGCTTAGGTCCAGGGGAGATCAATGAGCAGTTCTTC. Translated: CASSLGPGEINEQFF.

This rearrangement joins TRBV29-1 to TRBJ2-1, with 10 bases lining up with TRBD1. Germline CDR1 and CDR2: SQVTM and ANQGSEA. This CDR3 has 15 residues. The V and J ends lost 4 bases and 6 bases, in that order; junction bases with no gene match: 9. The CDR3 DNA is TGCAGCGTTGTCTGGACAGGGGGATTGTTCAATGAGCAGTTCTTC. Translating gives CSVVWTGGLFNEQFF.

The chain joins TRBV7-9 to TRBJ1-2, with D possibly TRBD1 on 6 matching bases. Germline V gene sequence: CDR1 SEHNR, CDR2 FQNEAQ (reference sequence). Trimming removed 2 bases from V and 7 bases from J, with 17 bases in between. This CDR3 comprises 15 residues. CDR3 loop: CASSLSQGPVSGYTF. CDR3 coding DNA: TGTGCCAGCAGCTTATCACAGGGCCCCGTGTCTGGCTACACCTTC.

V usage is TRBV7-8 and J usage is TRBJ2-5; a weak D match, TRBD1 (5 bases). Germline V lookup: CDR1 SGHVS, CDR2 FQNEAQ. V lost 2 bases to trimming and J lost 4 bases, with 14 bases between them. The length of the CDR3 is 15 residues. The CDR3 sequence is CASSLRQGMGETQYF. CDR3 sequence (DNA): TGTGCCAGCAGCTTAAGGCAGGGAATGGGAGAGACCCAGTACTTC.

The chain couples TRBV27 to TRBJ2-2, with D unclear. The CDR3 contains 14 residues. V was cut by 3 bases and J by 4 bases, with 9 bases left in between. Per the germline V gene, CDR1 is MNHEY and CDR2 is SMNVEV (reference sequence). CDR3 bases: TGTGCCAGCAGTTTTGACGCCCCCACCGGGGAGCTGTTTTTT. It yields the protein CASSFDAPTGELFF.